This T cell receptor beta chain was observed in a study of T cells in Graves' hyperthyroidism and ophthalmopathy. Germline CDR1 reads SGHTA; CDR2 reads FQGNSA. J gave up 5 bases and V 3 bases, and 7 bases lay outside the gene matches. The CDR3 is 15 amino acids. In its sample, this clonotype was seen a few times. RNA transcripts served as the template for amplifying TCR beta CDR3 regions. The study used the HTBI primer set for a first-round RT-PCR of the TCR CDR3. One entry per CDR3 protein, called by TCRdb with MiXCR from the multiplex PCR reads. The sample yields hundreds of thousands of distinct CDR3 sequences, approximately 15% seen once. The hyperthyroidism was newly diagnosed and had lasted under 2 months; the patients were aged 18 to 65. Patients showing uncontrolled infection, other autoimmune disease, pregnancy or lactation were ineligible. Thyroid ultrasound and orbital computed tomography, with clinical symptoms and serum thyroxine and TRAb, informed diagnoses.

The receptor's source is a woman aged 18-29 years with Graves' hyperthyroidism. What was sequenced was blood. The chain links TRBV7-2 to TRBJ2-5; TRBD2 aligns across 9 bases. CDR3 DNA sequence: TGTGCCAGCAGCTTCGGCGGGAGGGCCCGGGAGACCCAGTACTTC. It is translated as CASSFGGRARETQYF.